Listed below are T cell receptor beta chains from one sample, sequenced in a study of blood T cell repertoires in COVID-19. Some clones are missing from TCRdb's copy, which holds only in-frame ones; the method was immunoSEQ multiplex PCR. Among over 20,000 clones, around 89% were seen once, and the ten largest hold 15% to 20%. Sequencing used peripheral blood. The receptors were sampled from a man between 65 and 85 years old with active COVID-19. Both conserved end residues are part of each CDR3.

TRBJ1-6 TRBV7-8 CASSPGNRGSPLHF
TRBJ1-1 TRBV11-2 CASSLAQGKDFF
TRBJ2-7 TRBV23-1 CASSQPFPDRRGVEQYF
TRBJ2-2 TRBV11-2 CASSLRPPGTGELFF
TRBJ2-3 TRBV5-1 CASSGGLSTDTQYF
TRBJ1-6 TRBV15 CATSLRGVGSPLHF
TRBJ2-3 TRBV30 CAWSLRQGVSVTQYF
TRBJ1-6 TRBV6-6 CASIPGQRHSPLHF
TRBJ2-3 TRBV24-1 CATSDPRQTSTDTQYF
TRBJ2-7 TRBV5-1 CASSLASGSLSYEQYF
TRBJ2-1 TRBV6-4 CASSDTFRTGGNEQFF
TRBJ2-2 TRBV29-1 CSVPSSSPGELFF
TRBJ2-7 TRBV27 CASSLLDAGRGYEQYF
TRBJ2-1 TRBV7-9 CASSLSGQGWNEQFF
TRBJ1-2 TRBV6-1 CASSEVQTASYGYTF
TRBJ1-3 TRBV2 CASSVSDLSSGNTIYF
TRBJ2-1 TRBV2 CASTPDRDNEQFF
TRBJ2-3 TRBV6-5 CASRTSGSSTDTQYF
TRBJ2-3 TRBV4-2 CASSQTDRSSTDTQYF
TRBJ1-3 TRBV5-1 CASSNRDRGGNTIYF
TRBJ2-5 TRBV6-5 CASRPTGGIYETQYF
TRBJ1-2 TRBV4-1 CASSLRDTLPTYGYTF
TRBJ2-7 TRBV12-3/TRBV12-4 CASSSSGEQYF
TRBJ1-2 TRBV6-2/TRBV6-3 CASSLDTQLYGYTF
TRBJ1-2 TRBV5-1 CASKETGAYGYTF
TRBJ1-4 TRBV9 CASSVSTGATNEKLFF
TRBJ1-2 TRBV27 CASSFAGTGGDYGYTF